The source of this TCR beta chain is a study of tumor-infiltrating lymphocytes in primary liver carcinoma. Study in general: Donors underwent surgery for histopathologically diagnosed primary liver carcinoma. The five patients, who were men and women, ranged in age from 30 to 69 years. Per sample, productive TCRbeta reads numbered roughly 3.5 to 7.5 million, similar across tissue types. Study-wide results and limits: Blood fell significantly below tumors in its top-250-clone fraction (p = 0.039).

Turning to this clonotype: The target antigen is unknown. Germline is not matched at one junction end, which may reflect a read error.

Germline CDR1 reads LGHNA; CDR2 reads YSLEER. CDR3 length: 16 amino acids. Germline DNA was also extracted, with blood RNA taken from unsorted whole blood. With roughly 500 ng total RNA as template and a constant-region primer, TCR beta cDNA was made. ARM-PCR was slightly modified, and three nested multiplex PCR rounds with it gave rise to the TCR beta libraries. The two initial PCR rounds, approximately 10 cycles each, used TRBV1-TRBV30 forward and C-beta reverse primers. TCRdb redid the calling of the multiplex PCR reads with MiXCR, one entry per CDR3 protein. There are 300,000 to 400,000 distinct CDR3 sequences in the sample; about 60% occur only once, and approximately 9% lies in the top ten.

This receptor was obtained from a man aged 35 to 55 with primary liver carcinoma and hepatitis B virus infection. The rearrangement uses TRBV4-3 and TRBJ1-5; no reliable D call. The sequencing input was peripheral blood. Written as DNA, the CDR3 is TGCGCCAGCAGCCTAGATGCAGGTGCGGGGAATCATCCCCAGCATTTT. Translation gives CASSLDAGAGNHPQHF.